This T cell receptor (beta chain) was sequenced in a study of blood T cell repertoires in COVID-19. Study overall: Acute-phase and convalescent COVID-19 samples originated in the United States, Italy and Spain. In each case, the material was cDNA or gDNA derived from T cells, B-cell-depleted T cells, or PBMCs.

The germline CDR1 and CDR2 sequences are SGDLS and YYNGEE. CDR3 size: 14 residues. V gave up 5 bases and J gave up 5 bases; unmatched junction bases: 8. The table lists this clone with a few counts. In the same sample, other DNA sequences code for this CDR3. Study processing details: Estimation of nucleated cell counts was performed using reference gene primer amplification. The data were produced by immunoSEQ multiplex PCR, yet TCRdb's version contains in-frame clones alone and is incomplete. V, J and clone size are taken as reported in that table, and D and trimming were inferred from the DNA itself. The profile shows more than 15,000 clones, over 75% of them singletons.

The receptor was isolated from a middle-aged man with active COVID-19. The rearrangement joins TRBV9 to TRBJ2-3; the match to TRBD2 covers 7 bases. The sample taken for sequencing was peripheral blood. The CDR3 spells CASSASGKLDTQYF. In DNA, the CDR3 is TGTGCCAGCAGTGCCAGCGGGAAATTAGATACGCAGTATTTT.